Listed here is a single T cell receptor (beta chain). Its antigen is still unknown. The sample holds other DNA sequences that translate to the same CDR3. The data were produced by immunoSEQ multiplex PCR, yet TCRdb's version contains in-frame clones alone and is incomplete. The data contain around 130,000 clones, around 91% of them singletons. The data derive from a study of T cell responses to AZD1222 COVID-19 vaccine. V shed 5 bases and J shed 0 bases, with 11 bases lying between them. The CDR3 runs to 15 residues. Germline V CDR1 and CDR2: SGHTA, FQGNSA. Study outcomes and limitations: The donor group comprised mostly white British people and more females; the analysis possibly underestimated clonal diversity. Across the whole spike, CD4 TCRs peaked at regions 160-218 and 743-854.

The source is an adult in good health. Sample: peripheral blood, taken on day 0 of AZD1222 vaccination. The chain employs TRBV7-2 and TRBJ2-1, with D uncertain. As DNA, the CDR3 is TGTGCCAGCAGCCTTGCTCTAAGCTCCTACAATGAGCAGTTCTTC. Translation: CASSLALSSYNEQFF.